The sequence of this T cell receptor beta chain was determined in a study of T cells after somatic rescue of genetic block. Trimming left V 5 bases short and J 2 bases short, with 6 bases between. Germline V lookup: CDR1 MDHEN, CDR2 SYDVKM. The CDR3 totals 13 residues. The assay was immunoSEQ multiplex PCR, and TCRdb's table has in-frame clones only and misses some. Here the sample spans about 67,000 clones, 92% being singletons. This rearrangement joins TRBV28 to TRBJ2-2; D is unclear. The sequence came from a man in his forties. The sample comprised peripheral blood mononuclear cells (PBMCs). Here the CDR3 DNA reads TGTGCCAGCAGTCCACCCAACACCGGGGAGCTGTTTTTT. This gives the protein CASSPPNTGELFF.